The 16 T cell receptor beta chains in this list originate from one sample, sequenced in a study of blood T cell repertoires in COVID-19. Produced via immunoSEQ multiplex PCR; TCRdb's table is partial and in-frame only. The table shows a few hundred thousand clones, with roughly 80% occurring only once. The source material was peripheral blood. The receptor source for this set is a woman aged 55-70 years with acute or convalescent COVID-19.

The chain couples TRBV6-5 to TRBJ1-2, with 9 bases that match TRBD1. Trimming removed 6 bases from V and 3 bases from J; junction bases left unmatched: 8. The CDR3 is made up of 15 amino acids. CDR1 and CDR2 from the germline V gene are MNHEY and SVGAGI. CDR3 sequence: CASRSPGQGHYGYTF. CDR3 sequence (DNA): TGTGCCAGCAGGTCTCCGGGACAGGGCCACTATGGCTACACCTTC.

The chain combines TRBV18 with TRBJ1-1; the D is unclear. The V gene lost 3 bases and the J gene lost 0 bases, with 11 bases spanning the gap. This CDR3 is 15 amino acids long. The germline gives CDR1 KGHSH, CDR2 LQKENI. CDR3 DNA sequence: TGTGCCAGCTCACCTAGTACGGGGATGAACACTGAAGCTTTCTTT. Its protein is CASSPSTGMNTEAFF.

The chain is built from TRBV13 and TRBJ2-7, with D tentatively TRBD2 (7 bases). Per germline, CDR1 PRHDT and CDR2 FYEKMQ (reference sequence). Trimming took off 5 bases at V and 5 bases at J, with 16 bases between the two ends. The CDR3 is 14 residues long. CDR3 DNA sequence: TGTGCCAGCAGCCTCCAAGGGGGGGCCAACGAGCAGTACTTC. This sequence encodes CASSLQGGANEQYF.

The genes are TRBV27 and TRBJ2-7, with TRBD1 matching over 10 bases. Germline CDR1 and CDR2: MNHEY and SMNVEV (reference sequence). The V gene end was trimmed by 5 bases and the J gene end by 0 bases; junction bases not matched to a gene: 1. The CDR3 length is 14 residues. The DNA for the CDR3 is TGTGCCAGCAGTCGGACAGGGGGCTCCTACGAGCAGTACTTC. Translation: CASSRTGGSYEQYF.

This rearrangement joins TRBV6-5 to TRBJ1-2; TRBD1 is a possible D gene (6 bases). The CDR3 extends over 13 amino acids. Trimming took 2 bases from V and 2 from J, leaving 6 bases between them. Germline CDR1 and CDR2: MNHEY and SVGAGI. Written as DNA, the CDR3 is TGTGCCAGCAGTTACCAGGGGAACTATGGCTACACCTTC. This encodes CASSYQGNYGYTF.

The CDR3 spells CAWRPAARGGGIIGELFF. CDR3 DNA sequence: TGTGCCTGGAGGCCGGCGGCTCGCGGGGGGGGAATTATCGGGGAGCTGTTTTTT. The chain joins TRBV30 to TRBJ2-2; 9 nucleotides line up with TRBD2. In germline, CDR1 is GTSNPN, CDR2 SVGIG (reference sequence). The CDR3 loop spans 18 amino acids. V was pared by 3 bases and J by 7 bases, with 18 bases of the junction left unmatched.

The chain couples TRBV5-6 to TRBJ1-2; D ambiguous. This CDR3 is built from 14 residues. CDR1 is SGHDT, CDR2 YYEEEE, per germline. V was trimmed by 0 bases and J by 2 bases, leaving 8 bases between them. Here the CDR3 reads CASSLVGRNYGYTF. The DNA for the CDR3 is TGTGCCAGCAGCTTGGTGGGCAGGAACTATGGCTACACCTTC.

This chain uses TRBV6-5 with TRBJ1-2; TRBD1 aligns across 7 bases. The CDR3 length is 13 residues. CDR1 and CDR2 (germline): MNHEY, SVGAGI. V trimming: 5 bases; J trimming: 4 bases; junction bases outside the gene matches: 4. The CDR3 DNA sequence: TGTGCCAGCAGTCCGACAGGGAGCTATGGCTACACCTTC. Its translation: CASSPTGSYGYTF.

The rearrangement joins TRBV19 to TRBJ1-6, with a tentative D call TRBD1 (6 bases). This CDR3 spans 17 amino acids. Trimming cost V 5 bases and J 0 bases, with 14 bases left between them. Germline lookup yields CDR1 LNHDA and CDR2 SQIVND (reference sequence). The CDR3 coding sequence is TGTGCCAGTAGTCCTCGGACAGATAGCTCCTATAATTCACCCCTCCACTTT. Its protein is CASSPRTDSSYNSPLHF.

The chain combines TRBV7-9 with TRBJ2-3; 9 bases are a match to TRBD2. Losses at the gene ends were 5 bases for V and 4 bases for J; bases not matched to a gene: 4. In germline, CDR1 is SEHNR, CDR2 FQNEAQ (reference sequence). The CDR3 is 14 residues long. The CDR3: CASSPTSGPDTQYF. CDR3 nucleotides: TGTGCCAGCAGCCCGACTAGCGGCCCAGATACGCAGTATTTT.

In its sample, this clone ranks as large. This sequence joins TRBV18 and TRBJ2-5; possible D gene TRBD1, 6 bases. CDR1 is KGHSH, CDR2 LQKENI, per germline. This CDR3 region has 16 residues. V was clipped by 6 bases and J by 2 bases, with 19 bases between them. The CDR3 DNA reads as TGTGCCAGCTCGACGCGAGAGGGACATCCTCAAGAGACCCAGTACTTC. Translated, it gives CASSTREGHPQETQYF.

The rearrangement uses TRBV6-5 and TRBJ2-1, with D possibly being TRBD2 (6 bases). The V and J ends lost 3 bases and 5 bases respectively, with 11 bases between them. There are 14 residues in the CDR3. Germline CDR1 is MNHEY and CDR2 is SVGAGI. CDR3 loop: CASSYRLVDNEQFF. CDR3 coding DNA: TGTGCCAGCAGTTATCGACTAGTAGACAATGAGCAGTTCTTC.

The chain joins TRBV12-3 or TRBV12-4 to TRBJ2-7; D might be TRBD1 (6 bases). Deletions cut 2 bases from V and 7 bases from J, with 9 bases between. There are 12 residues in the CDR3. This chain's CDR3 is CASSLSGVEQYF. CDR3 coding DNA: TGTGCCAGCAGTTTATCAGGGGTAGAGCAGTACTTC.

J is TRBJ2-5 and V is TRBV7-3, with 11 bases lining up with TRBD1. Looked up from germline, CDR1 is SGHTA and CDR2 is FQGTGA. CDR3 size: 15 residues. The V and J ends lost 2 bases and 4 bases, in that order; junction bases with no gene match: 3. CDR3 nucleotides: TGTGCCAGCAGCTTACAGGGGACAGGGGGAGAGACCCAGTACTTC. Translated: CASSLQGTGGETQYF.

The rearrangement joins TRBV28 to TRBJ1-2; D not certain. Germline V gene lookup returns CDR1 MDHEN and CDR2 SYDVKM. Trimming left V 1 base short and J 6 bases short, with 15 bases between. The CDR3 spans 15 residues. CDR3 DNA sequence: TGTGCCAGCAGTTTATTGGGCAGTGTAGTTCATGGCTACACCTTC. This translates into CASSLLGSVVHGYTF.

The chain joins TRBV28 to TRBJ2-7, with a tentative D call TRBD2 (5 bases). V gave up 6 bases and J gave up 3 bases, with 18 bases separating them. The CDR3 sequence is 15 residues long. Germline V CDR1 and CDR2: MDHEN, SYDVKM. Written as DNA, the CDR3 is TGTGCCAGCAGCTCCACTTCCCGGGGTTTCTACGAGCAGTACTTC. Its translation: CASSSTSRGFYEQYF.